The 8 T cell receptor beta chains below were found in one sample sequenced in a study of T cell responses to AZD1222 COVID-19 vaccine. TCRdb keeps only in-frame clones here, not all; method: immunoSEQ multiplex PCR. The sample has about 140,000 clones; under 95% are singletons. The sample was peripheral blood, taken 28 days after the second dose of the MenACWY control vaccine. These TCRs come from an adult who received the MenACWY meningococcal vaccine as a control.

The chain combines TRBV3-1 (or the pseudogene TRBV3-2) with TRBJ2-5, with D perhaps matching TRBD2 (5 bases). CDR1 LGHDT and CDR2 YNNKEL come from the germline V gene (reference sequence). The CDR3 spans 16 residues. V gave up 0 bases and J gave up 5 bases, with 16 bases separating them. CDR3 nucleotides: TGTGCCAGCAGCCAAGAACGGAGCGGAGCTTGGGAGACCCAGTACTTC. Translation gives CASSQERSGAWETQYF.

The chain links TRBV28 to TRBJ1-4; D not certain. The germline V and J ends were trimmed by 11 bases and 5 bases, with 15 bases remaining between them. This CDR3 is built from 13 residues. The germline V gene has CDR1 MDHEN and CDR2 SYDVKM. The CDR3 DNA reads as TGTGCCGGTCAAGGAAGGATCAATGAAAAACTGTTTTTT. This encodes CAGQGRINEKLFF.

The chain carries TRBV7-2 and TRBJ2-3; D possibly corresponds to TRBD1 (5 bases). Germline V CDR1 and CDR2: SGHTA, FQGNSA. V shed 4 bases and J shed 2 bases, with 10 bases lying between them. This CDR3 contains 14 residues. The CDR3: CASSSQAFTDTQYF. Here the CDR3 DNA reads TGTGCCAGCAGCTCACAGGCTTTCACAGATACGCAGTATTTT.

The CDR3 sequence is CASSHRQGAGNTIYF. CDR3 coding DNA: TGTGCCAGCAGCCACCGTCAGGGGGCTGGAAACACCATATATTTT. The chain employs TRBV3-1 (or the pseudogene TRBV3-2) and TRBJ1-3; 7 bases fit TRBD1. Trimming removed 3 bases from V and 2 bases from J; junction bases left unmatched: 4. The germline V gene has CDR1 LGHDT and CDR2 YNNKEL (reference sequence). This CDR3 has 15 residues.

The chain joins TRBV12-3 or TRBV12-4 to TRBJ1-6, with a possible D match to TRBD1 (5 bases). CDR3 length: 12 residues. V was cut by 10 bases and J by 9 bases, with 13 bases left in between. The CDR3 sequence: CATSGLGSPLHF. Here the CDR3 DNA reads TGTGCCACCTCAGGGTTGGGTTCACCCCTCCACTTT.

In DNA, the CDR3 is TGTGCCAGCAGTTTGACAGGGGCGCCGGGACAGCCCCAGCATTTT. Protein sequence: CASSLTGAPGQPQHF. The chain carries TRBV27 and TRBJ1-5; TRBD1 aligns across 8 bases. Trimming removed 3 bases from V and 7 bases from J; junction bases left unmatched: 8. The CDR3 has 15 residues. Looked up from germline, CDR1 is MNHEY and CDR2 is SMNVEV (reference sequence).

The chain combines TRBV5-5 with TRBJ2-3, with 11 bases lining up with TRBD2. CDR3 length: 15 amino acids. The J segment lost 4 bases and the V segment lost 4 bases, leaving 5 bases of the junction unmatched. The germline CDR1 and CDR2 sequences are SGHKS and YYEKEE (reference sequence). CDR3: CASSSIAGGPDTQYF. The CDR3 DNA reads TGTGCCAGCAGCAGTATAGCGGGGGGGCCAGATACGCAGTATTTT.

This chain connects TRBV7-9 to TRBJ2-7, with D possibly being TRBD2 (6 bases). CDR3 length: 15 residues. The V end lost 5 bases, the J end lost 0 bases, and 14 bases lay between the germline ends. CDR1 is SEHNR and CDR2 is FQNEAQ in the germline V gene (reference sequence). CDR3 amino acids: CASSPPGGSSYEQYF. DNA of the CDR3: TGTGCCAGCAGCCCCCCCGGGGGAAGCTCCTACGAGCAGTACTTC.